This T cell receptor (beta chain) was captured by sequencing in a study of cytomegalovirus exposure and HLA in healthy donors. General study points: TCR sequences were mostly rare, though some public TCRs occurred in many donors. Sequencing depth roughly uniform across donors was assumed in presence/absence analyses.

About this clone itself: The antigen is not known.

Amplification used 60 Vbeta primers and 13 Jbeta primers. TCRdb keeps only in-frame clones here, not all; method: immunoSEQ multiplex PCR. Found here are about 160,000 clones, 82% of them singletons; the top ten hold roughly 10%. The sequence came from a man between 45 and 60 years old in good health and CMV-seropositive. Sequencing was performed on PBMCs.

DNA of the CDR3: TGTGCCAGCAGACCTTACACCACCGGGGAGCTGTTTTTT. This gives the protein CASRPYTTGELFF. The rearrangement uses TRBV6-5 and TRBJ2-2; no reliable D call. The germline CDR1 and CDR2 sequences are MNHEY and SVGAGI. The CDR3 extends over 13 amino acids. The germline V and J ends were trimmed by 6 bases and 4 bases, with 9 bases remaining between them.